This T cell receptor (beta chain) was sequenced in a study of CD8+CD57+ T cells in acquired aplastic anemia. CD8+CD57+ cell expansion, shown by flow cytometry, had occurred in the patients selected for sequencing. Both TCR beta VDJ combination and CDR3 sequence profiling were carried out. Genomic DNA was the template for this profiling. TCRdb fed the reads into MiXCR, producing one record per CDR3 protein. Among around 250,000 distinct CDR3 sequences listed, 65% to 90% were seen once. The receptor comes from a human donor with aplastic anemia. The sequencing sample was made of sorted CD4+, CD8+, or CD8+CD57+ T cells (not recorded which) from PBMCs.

Here the CDR3 reads CASSFPRSFYNDEQFF. CDR3 bases: TGTGCCAGTAGTTTTCCAAGAAGCTTTTACAACGATGAGCAGTTCTTC. V and J are TRBV19 and TRBJ2-1; no clear D. With 5 bases removed from V and 8 bases from J, the gap between germline ends came to 22 bases. The CDR3 sequence is 16 residues long. CDR1 is LNHDA and CDR2 is SQIVND in the germline V gene (reference sequence). Using reference TRBV19 and TRBJ2-1 for the parts outside the CDR3, the full variable domain is DGGITQSPKYLFRKEGQNVTLSCEQNLNHDAMYWYRQDPGQGLRLIYYSQIVNDFQKGDIAEGYSVSREKKESFPLTVTSAQKNPTAFYLCASSFPRSFYNDEQFFGPGTRLTVL.